This T cell receptor beta chain was recovered during a study of prognosis after radiotherapy for stage I lung cancer. Study-level information: Patient ages ran from about 53 to 95, with a median of approximately 74 years, and the group had around twelve men and 6 women.

Genomic DNA was the source, and TCR beta CDR3 was amplified from it by two-round multiplex PCR. First-round PCR used primers specific to each TRBV and TRBJ gene. From the multiplex PCR reads, TCRdb called clonotypes with MiXCR, one entry per CDR3 protein. In the table there are 9,500 to 15,000 distinct CDR3 sequences, 45% to 60% of which are singletons. Among the patients, all were node-negative on CT and PET/CT, and none had received prior chemotherapy or radiotherapy or had other malignancies. Looked up from germline, CDR1 is DFQATT and CDR2 is SNEGSKA (reference sequence). V was trimmed by 0 bases and J by 0 bases, leaving 12 bases between them. The length of the CDR3 is 16 residues.

The receptor was isolated from a donor aged 50 or older with non-small cell lung cancer. The chain employs TRBV20-1 and TRBJ1-5; D may be TRBD1 (6 bases). Sequenced material: PBMCs, taken before or after stereotactic body radiation therapy (not recorded which). The CDR3 reads CSARDTRGSSNQPQHF. Here the CDR3 DNA reads TGCAGTGCTAGAGATACCAGGGGCTCTAGCAATCAGCCCCAGCATTTT.